This T cell receptor (beta chain) comes out of a study of graft-versus-host responses after intestinal transplantation. Looking at the study overall: Recipients got multivisceral, liver-intestinal, or isolated intestinal transplants. Anti-thymocyte globulin was used for induction in all recipients, who then took tacrolimus and steroids for approximately 3 years. Overall study results and limits: Researchers found GvH clones in recipient marrow, and some showed up first in ileum or blood. Subjects displaying graft-donor T cell macrochimerism possessed elevated graft-versus-host to host-versus-graft clonal ratios inside allografts.

The repertoire was sequenced with immunoSEQ multiplex PCR; TCRdb's copy has only in-frame clones and lacks some. The data show roughly 120,000 clones, 85% to 95% seen once. Worth noting for this clone: Its cognate antigen is unknown.

Sequencing used unstimulated CD8+ T cells sorted from spleen or lymph node cells, obtained before intestinal transplant. The TCR comes from a human donor who received an intestinal transplant.

The DNA for the CDR3 is TGTGCCAGCAGTGCGGGGGTTGCGGGGCTATACAATGAGCAGTTCTTC. It specifies CASSAGVAGLYNEQFF. The chain couples TRBV27 to TRBJ2-1; TRBD2 matches at 7 bases. Germline lookup yields CDR1 MNHEY and CDR2 SMNVEV (reference sequence). The CDR3 consists of 16 residues. V trimming: 5 bases; J trimming: 4 bases; junction bases outside the gene matches: 11.